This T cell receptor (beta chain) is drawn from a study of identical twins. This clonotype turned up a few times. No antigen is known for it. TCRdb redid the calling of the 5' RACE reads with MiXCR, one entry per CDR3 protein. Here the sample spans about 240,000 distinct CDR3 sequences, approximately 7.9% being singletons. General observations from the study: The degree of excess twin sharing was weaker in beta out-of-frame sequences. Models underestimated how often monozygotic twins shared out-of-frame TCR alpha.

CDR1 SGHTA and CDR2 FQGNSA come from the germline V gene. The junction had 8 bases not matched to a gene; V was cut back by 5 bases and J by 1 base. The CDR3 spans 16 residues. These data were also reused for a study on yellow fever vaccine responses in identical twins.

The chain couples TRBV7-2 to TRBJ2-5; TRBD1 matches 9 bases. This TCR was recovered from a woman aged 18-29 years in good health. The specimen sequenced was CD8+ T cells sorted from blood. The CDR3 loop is CASSRIGTGFQETQYF. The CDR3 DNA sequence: TGTGCCAGCAGCCGAATAGGGACAGGGTTCCAAGAGACCCAGTACTTC. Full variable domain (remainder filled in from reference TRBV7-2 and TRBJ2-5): GAGVSQSPSNKVTEKGKDVELRCDPISGHTALYWYRQSLGQGLEFLIYFQGNSAPDKSGLPSDRFSAERTGGSVSTLTIQRTQQEDSAVYLCASSRIGTGFQETQYFGPGTRLLVL.